The clone carrying this TCR beta chain was picked up a small number of times. The data belong to a study of T-cell reconstitution after alpha-beta-depleted transplantation in children. Molecular barcoding with unique molecular identifiers was used for the TCRbeta library. In TCRdb, the PCR reads were re-called with MiXCR into one record per CDR3 protein. Of some 280,000 distinct CDR3 sequences listed, 9.9% were seen once; the top ten hold around 10%. Germline loops: CDR1 SGHRS, CDR2 YFSETQ. This CDR3 has 12 residues. V lost 1 base and J lost 5, with 5 bases in between. The sequencing used PBMCs from the stem cell graft donor, collected from the stem cell graft. The rearrangement links TRBV5-1 to TRBJ2-3; D unresolved. The TCR was taken from a human donor who donated a stem cell graft to a child with SCID. The CDR3: CASSLSEDTQYF. In DNA form, the CDR3 reads TGCGCCAGCAGCTTGTCGGAAGATACGCAGTATTTT.